This T cell receptor (beta chain) was captured in a study of T cell responses to AZD1222 COVID-19 vaccine. Regarding the study as a whole: Increased Spike-specific TCR breadth and depth were observed after two AZD1222 doses.

Data came from immunoSEQ multiplex PCR; TCRdb stores just in-frame clones and leaves some out. The sample lists some 190,000 clones, roughly 88% occurring once. The germline gives CDR1 SGHRS, CDR2 YFSETQ. The CDR3 runs 15 residues. Trimming stripped 2 bases from V and 7 bases from J, with 16 bases between. Points on this clone: The antigen is undetermined.

The J gene is TRBJ2-1, the V gene TRBV5-1; D is ambiguous. This clonotype was obtained from an adult in good health. The starting material was peripheral blood, obtained on day 0 of AZD1222 vaccination. DNA for the CDR3: TGCGCCAGCAGCTTCCGAGATTGGGCGGCAAATGAGCAGTTCTTC. It specifies CASSFRDWAANEQFF.